The T cell receptor (beta chain) under discussion was sequenced for a study of T cells in Graves' hyperthyroidism and ophthalmopathy. This clonotype was counted between two and nine times. TCR beta CDR3 regions were amplified from RNA transcripts. RT-PCR in the first round (using the HTBI primer set) targeted the TCR CDR3. MiXCR, run by TCRdb on the multiplex PCR reads, gives a single entry per CDR3 protein. The table lists some 720,000 distinct CDR3 sequences, roughly 17% of them singletons. There are 15 residues in the CDR3. V dropped 7 bases and J dropped 8; count of bases not matched to a gene: 15. Germline values: CDR1 SQVTM, CDR2 ANQGSEA.

The receptor was derived from a man aged 18 to 30 with Graves' hyperthyroidism. The chain is built from TRBV29-1 and TRBJ2-1; the match to TRBD2 covers 9 bases. Sequenced input: blood. Here the CDR3 reads CSGGRWREGLDEQFF. The CDR3 region has the DNA TGCAGCGGGGGCCGATGGCGGGAGGGCCTGGATGAGCAGTTCTTC.